This TCR beta chain was obtained from a study of T cell repertoires in cytomegalovirus infection. About the research overall: Used in the study were CMV epitopes, some recently identified and HLA-C-restricted, others well-studied and HLA-B-restricted. A matching HLA type, together with CMV infection, was signaled by public TCR beta signatures. General study points: Cumulated frequencies of public TCR beta families served to identify carriers of CMV plus the relevant HLA. The study found HLA-C-restricted CMV-specific TCR beta clonotypes dominating the ex vivo response.

In germline, CDR1 is SGHRS, CDR2 YFSETQ. The CDR3 extends over 20 amino acids. J gave up 0 bases and V 0 bases, and 14 bases lay outside the gene matches. Comments on this clonotype: The antigen is not known.

Via MiXCR, TCRdb re-called the reads, giving one row per CDR3 protein. The sample lists roughly 920,000 distinct CDR3 sequences; roughly 31% were seen once. The chain uses TRBV5-1 and TRBJ1-5; 8 bases align to TRBD1. The sequence derives from a human donor in good health (CMV status not recorded). Some clones in this sample may be carry-over from other donors' samples. Sequencing used cultured CD8+ T cells from PBMCs, obtained from culture after CMV antigen stimulation. Here the CDR3 DNA reads TGCGCCAGCAGCTTGGAGCCCTTTGCGGGACAGGATTATAGCAATCAGCCCCAGCATTTT. This translates into CASSLEPFAGQDYSNQPQHF. Looking up the rest from reference TRBV5-1 and TRBJ1-5 gives the full variable domain: KAGVTQTPRYLIKTRGQQVTLSCSPISGHRSVSWYQQTPGQGLQFLFEYFSETQRNKGNFPGRFSGRQFSNSRSEMNVSTLELGDSALYLCASSLEPFAGQDYSNQPQHFGDGTRLSIL.